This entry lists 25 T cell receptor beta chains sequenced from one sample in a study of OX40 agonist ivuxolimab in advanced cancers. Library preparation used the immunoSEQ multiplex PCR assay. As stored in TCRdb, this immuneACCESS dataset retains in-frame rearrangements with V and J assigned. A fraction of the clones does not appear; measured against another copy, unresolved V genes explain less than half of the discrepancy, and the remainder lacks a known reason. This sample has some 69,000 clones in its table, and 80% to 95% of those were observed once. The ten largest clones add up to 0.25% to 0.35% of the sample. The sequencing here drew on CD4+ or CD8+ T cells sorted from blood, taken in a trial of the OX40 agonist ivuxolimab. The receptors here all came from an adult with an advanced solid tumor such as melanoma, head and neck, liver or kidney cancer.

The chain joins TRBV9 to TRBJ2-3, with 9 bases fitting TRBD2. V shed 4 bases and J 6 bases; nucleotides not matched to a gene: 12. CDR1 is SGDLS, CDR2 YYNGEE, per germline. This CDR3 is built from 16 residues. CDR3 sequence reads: CASSTLPGLASDTQYF. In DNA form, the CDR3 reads TGTGCCAGCAGCACGCTTCCGGGACTAGCTTCGGATACGCAGTATTTT.

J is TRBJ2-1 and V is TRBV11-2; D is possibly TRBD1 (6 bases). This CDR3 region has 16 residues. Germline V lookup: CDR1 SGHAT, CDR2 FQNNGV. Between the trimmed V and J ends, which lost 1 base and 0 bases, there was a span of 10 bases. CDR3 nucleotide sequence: TGTGCCAGCAGCTTAGGACAGGTGCTCTCCTACAATGAGCAGTTCTTC. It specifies CASSLGQVLSYNEQFF. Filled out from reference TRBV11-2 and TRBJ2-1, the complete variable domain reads EAGVAQSPRYKIIEKRQSVAFWCNPISGHATLYWYQQILGQGPKLLIQFQNNGVVDDSQLPKDRFSAERLKGVDSTLKIQPAKLEDSAVYLCASSLGQVLSYNEQFFGPGTRLTVL.

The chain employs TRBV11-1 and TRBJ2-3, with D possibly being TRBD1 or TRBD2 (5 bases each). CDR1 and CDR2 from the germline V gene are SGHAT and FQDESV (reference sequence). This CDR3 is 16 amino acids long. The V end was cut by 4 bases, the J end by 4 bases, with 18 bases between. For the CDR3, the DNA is TGTGCCAGCAGCTCGCGGCGGGCCCTAGGGGCAGATACGCAGTATTTT. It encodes CASSSRRALGADTQYF.

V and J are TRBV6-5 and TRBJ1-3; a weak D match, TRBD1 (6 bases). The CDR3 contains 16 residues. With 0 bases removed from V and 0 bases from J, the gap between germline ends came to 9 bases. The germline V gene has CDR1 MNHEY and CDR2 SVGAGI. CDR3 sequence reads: CASSYSTGISGNTIYF. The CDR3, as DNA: TGTGCCAGCAGTTACTCCACAGGGATCTCTGGAAACACCATATATTTT.

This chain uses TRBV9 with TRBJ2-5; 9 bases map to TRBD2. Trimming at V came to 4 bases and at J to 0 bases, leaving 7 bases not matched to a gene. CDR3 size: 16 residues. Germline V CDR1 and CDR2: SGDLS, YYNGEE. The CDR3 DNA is TGTGCCAGCAGCACAACGGGACTAGCACACCAAGAGACCCAGTACTTC. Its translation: CASSTTGLAHQETQYF.

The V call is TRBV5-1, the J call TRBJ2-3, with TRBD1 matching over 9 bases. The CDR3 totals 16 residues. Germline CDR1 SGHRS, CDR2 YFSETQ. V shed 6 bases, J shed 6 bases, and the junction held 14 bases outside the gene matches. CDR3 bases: TGCGCCAGCACCCCCTCCGGGACAGGGCAGGGCGATACGCAGTATTTT. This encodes CASTPSGTGQGDTQYF.

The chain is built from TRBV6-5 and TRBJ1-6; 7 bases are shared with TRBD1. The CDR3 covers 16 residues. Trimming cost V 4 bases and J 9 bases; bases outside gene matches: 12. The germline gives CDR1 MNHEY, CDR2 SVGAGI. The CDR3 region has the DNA TGTGCCAGCAGTTGGCTTCAGACAGGGAGAGTTTCACCCCTCCACTTT. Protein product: CASSWLQTGRVSPLHF.

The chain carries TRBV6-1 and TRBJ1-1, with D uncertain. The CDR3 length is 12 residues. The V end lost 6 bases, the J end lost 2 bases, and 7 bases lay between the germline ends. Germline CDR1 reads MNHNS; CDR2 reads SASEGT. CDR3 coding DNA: TGTGCCAGCAGCCCTATAAACACTGAAGCTTTCTTT. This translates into CASSPINTEAFF.

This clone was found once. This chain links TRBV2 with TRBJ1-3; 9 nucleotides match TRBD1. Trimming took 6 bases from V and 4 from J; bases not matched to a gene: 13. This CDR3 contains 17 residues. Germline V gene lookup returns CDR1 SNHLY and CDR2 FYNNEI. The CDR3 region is CASSDHLGQGAGNTIYF. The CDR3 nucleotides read TGTGCCAGCAGCGATCACCTGGGACAGGGAGCGGGAAACACCATATATTTT.

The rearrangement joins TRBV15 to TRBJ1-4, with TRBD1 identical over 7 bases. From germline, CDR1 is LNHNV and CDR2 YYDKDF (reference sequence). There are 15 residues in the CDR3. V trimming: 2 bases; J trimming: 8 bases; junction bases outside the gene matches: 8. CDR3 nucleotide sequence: TGTGCCACCAGCAGAACGTCAGGGGGTCCCGAAAAACTGTTTTTT. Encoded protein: CATSRTSGGPEKLFF.

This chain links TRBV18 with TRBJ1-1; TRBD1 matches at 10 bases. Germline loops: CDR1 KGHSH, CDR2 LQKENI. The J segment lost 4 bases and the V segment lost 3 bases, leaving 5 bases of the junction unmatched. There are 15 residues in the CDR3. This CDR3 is CASSPGQGVSTEAFF. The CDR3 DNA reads TGTGCCAGCTCACCTGGACAGGGGGTTTCCACTGAAGCTTTCTTT. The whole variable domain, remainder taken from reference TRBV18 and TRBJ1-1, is NAGVMQNPRHLVRRRGQEARLRCSPMKGHSHVYWYRQLPEEGLKFMVYLQKENIIDESGMPKERFSAEFPKEGPSILRIQQVVRGDSAAYFCASSPGQGVSTEAFFGQGTRLTVV.

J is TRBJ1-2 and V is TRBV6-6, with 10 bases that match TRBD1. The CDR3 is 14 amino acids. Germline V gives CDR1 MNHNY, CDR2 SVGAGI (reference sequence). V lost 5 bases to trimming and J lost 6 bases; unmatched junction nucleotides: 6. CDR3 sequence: CASSRSTGGDGYTF. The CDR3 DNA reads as TGTGCCAGCAGTCGATCGACAGGGGGCGATGGCTACACCTTC.

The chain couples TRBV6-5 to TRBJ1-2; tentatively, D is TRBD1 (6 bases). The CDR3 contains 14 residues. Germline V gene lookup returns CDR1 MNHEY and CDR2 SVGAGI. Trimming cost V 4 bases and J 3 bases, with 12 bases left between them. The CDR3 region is CASSFRQAHYGYTF. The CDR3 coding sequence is TGTGCCAGCAGTTTCCGACAGGCCCACTATGGCTACACCTTC.

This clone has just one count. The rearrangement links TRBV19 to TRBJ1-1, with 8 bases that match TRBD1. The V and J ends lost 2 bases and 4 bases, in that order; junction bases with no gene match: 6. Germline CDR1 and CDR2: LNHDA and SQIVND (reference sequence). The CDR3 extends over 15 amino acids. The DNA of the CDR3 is TGTGCCAGTAGTATATTGGACAGGGCGAGCACTGAAGCTTTCTTT. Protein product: CASSILDRASTEAFF.

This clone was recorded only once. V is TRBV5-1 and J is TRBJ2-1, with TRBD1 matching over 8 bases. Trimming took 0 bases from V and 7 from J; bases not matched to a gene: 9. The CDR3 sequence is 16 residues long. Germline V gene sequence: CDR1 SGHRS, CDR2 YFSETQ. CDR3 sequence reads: CASSLDPGGLLNEQFF. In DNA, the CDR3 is TGCGCCAGCAGCTTGGATCCAGGGGGCCTGTTAAATGAGCAGTTCTTC.

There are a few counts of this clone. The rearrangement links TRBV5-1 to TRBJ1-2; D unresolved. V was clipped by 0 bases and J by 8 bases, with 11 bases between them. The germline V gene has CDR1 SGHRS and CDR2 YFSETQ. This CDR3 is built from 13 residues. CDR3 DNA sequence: TGCGCCAGCAGCTTGGATGCAGGTGGGGGCTACACCTTC. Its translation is CASSLDAGGGYTF.

The CDR3 is CAWSVRAGIPDRPLHF. The CDR3 DNA reads as TGTGCCTGGAGTGTCCGAGCCGGGATCCCGGATAGGCCCCTCCACTTT. The rearrangement joins TRBV30 to TRBJ1-6; no reliable D call. The CDR3 is 16 residues long. Trimming pared 0 bases from V and 13 bases from J, leaving 22 bases between. In germline, CDR1 is GTSNPN, CDR2 SVGIG (reference sequence). The variable domain in full, completed from reference TRBV30 and TRBJ1-6, reads SQTIHQWPATLVQPVGSPLSLECTVEGTSNPNLYWYRQAAGRGLQLLFYSVGIGQISSEVPQNLSASRPQDRQFILSSKKLLLSDSGFYLCAWSVRAGIPDRPLHFGNGTRLTVT.

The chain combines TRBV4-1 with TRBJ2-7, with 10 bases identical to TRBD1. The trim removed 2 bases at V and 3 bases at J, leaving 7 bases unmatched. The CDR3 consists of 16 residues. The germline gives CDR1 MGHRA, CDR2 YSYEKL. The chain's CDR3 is CASSQRTGTGVYEQYF. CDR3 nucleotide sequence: TGCGCCAGCAGCCAACGTACCGGGACAGGGGTCTACGAGCAGTACTTC.

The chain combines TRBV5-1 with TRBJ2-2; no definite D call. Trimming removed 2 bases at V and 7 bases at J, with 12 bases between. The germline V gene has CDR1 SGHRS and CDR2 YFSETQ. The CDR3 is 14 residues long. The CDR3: CASSLTNSGGELFF. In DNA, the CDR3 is TGCGCCAGCAGCTTAACAAACAGTGGCGGGGAGCTGTTTTTT.

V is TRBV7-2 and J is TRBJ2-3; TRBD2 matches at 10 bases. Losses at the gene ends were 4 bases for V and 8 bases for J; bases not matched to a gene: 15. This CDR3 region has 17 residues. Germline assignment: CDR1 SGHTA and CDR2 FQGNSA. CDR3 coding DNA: TGTGCCAGCAGCTCCCCAGGGGTAGCGGGAGGAGTAGGTACGCAGTATTTT. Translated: CASSSPGVAGGVGTQYF.

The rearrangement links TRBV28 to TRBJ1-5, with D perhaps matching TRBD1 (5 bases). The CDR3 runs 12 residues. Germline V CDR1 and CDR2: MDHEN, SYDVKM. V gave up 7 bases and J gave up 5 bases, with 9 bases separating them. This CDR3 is CASTPGDQPQHF. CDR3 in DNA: TGTGCCAGCACCCCGGGGGATCAGCCCCAGCATTTT.

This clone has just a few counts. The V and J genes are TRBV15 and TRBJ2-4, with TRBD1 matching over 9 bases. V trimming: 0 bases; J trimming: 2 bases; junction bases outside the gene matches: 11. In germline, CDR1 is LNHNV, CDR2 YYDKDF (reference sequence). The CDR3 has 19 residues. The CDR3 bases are TGTGCCACCAGCAGAGATCTGGGGGGAGGACAGGGGTCCAAAAACATTCAGTACTTC. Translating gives CATSRDLGGGQGSKNIQYF. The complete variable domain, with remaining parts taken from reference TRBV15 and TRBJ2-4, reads DAMVIQNPRYQVTQFGKPVTLSCSQTLNHNVMYWYQQKSSQAPKLLFHYYDKDFNNEADTPDNFQSRRPNTSFCFLDIRSPGLGDTAMYLCATSRDLGGGQGSKNIQYFGAGTRLSVL.

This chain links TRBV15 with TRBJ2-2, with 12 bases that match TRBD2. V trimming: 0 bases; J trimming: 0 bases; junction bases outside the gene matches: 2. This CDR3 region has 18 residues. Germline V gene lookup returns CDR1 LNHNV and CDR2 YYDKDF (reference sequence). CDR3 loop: CATSRDRTSGTNTGELFF. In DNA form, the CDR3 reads TGTGCCACCAGCAGAGATCGGACTAGCGGGACGAACACCGGGGAGCTGTTTTTT.

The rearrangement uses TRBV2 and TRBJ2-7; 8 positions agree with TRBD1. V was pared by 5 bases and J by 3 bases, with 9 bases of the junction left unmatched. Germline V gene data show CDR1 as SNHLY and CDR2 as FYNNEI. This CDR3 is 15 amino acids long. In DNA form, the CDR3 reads TGTGCCAGCAGTAAACTCGGACAGGGTTACTACGAGCAGTACTTC. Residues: CASSKLGQGYYEQYF. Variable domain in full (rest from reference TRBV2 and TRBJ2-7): EPEVTQTPSHQVTQMGQEVILRCVPISNHLYFYWYRQILGQKVEFLVSFYNNEISEKSEIFDDQFSVERPDGSNFTLKIRSTKLEDSAMYFCASSKLGQGYYEQYFGPGTRLTVT.

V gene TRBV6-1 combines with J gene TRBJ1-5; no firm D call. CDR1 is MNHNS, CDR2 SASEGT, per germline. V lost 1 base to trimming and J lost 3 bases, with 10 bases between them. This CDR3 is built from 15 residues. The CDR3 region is CASSEGRRINQPQHF. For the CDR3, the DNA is TGTGCCAGCAGTGAAGGTAGGCGGATCAATCAGCCCCAGCATTTT.